This paragraph reports one TCR beta chain. Its antigen is unidentified. The data belong to a study of cytomegalovirus exposure and HLA in healthy donors. Study-wide points: The CMV antigen specificity of a few CMV-associated chains was confirmed through in vitro analysis.

60 Vbeta and 13 Jbeta primers were used in PCR. The protocol was immunoSEQ multiplex PCR, while the TCRdb copy is restricted to in-frame clones and leaves out a portion. The sample lists about 170,000 clones; 70% to 90% were seen once. The sequencing input was PBMCs. The TCR originated in a woman under 30 in good health and CMV-seronegative.

CDR3 loop: CARSLGQGANTGELFF. For the CDR3, the DNA is TGTGCCAGAAGCTTGGGACAGGGCGCGAACACCGGGGAGCTGTTTTTT. The V gene is TRBV5-3, the J gene TRBJ2-2; 7 nucleotides line up with TRBD1. TRBV5-3 qualifies as an ORF whose function is uncertain. The V and J ends lost 0 bases and 0 bases, in that order; junction bases with no gene match: 2. CDR3 length: 16 amino acids.